This T cell receptor (beta chain) originates from a study of cytomegalovirus exposure and HLA in healthy donors. Both 60 Vbeta primers and 13 Jbeta primers went into the PCR. The assay was immunoSEQ multiplex PCR, and TCRdb's table has in-frame clones only and misses some. The sample gives fewer than 110,000 clones, roughly 79% of which show up once; approximately 4% is in the top ten. The CDR3 length is 14 residues. Trimming stripped 3 bases from V and 6 bases from J, with 15 bases between. The germline CDR1 and CDR2 sequences are GTSNPN and SVGIG (reference sequence). As regards this clone: Antigen unknown.

Findings and caveats of the study: Because they were indistinguishable, some V segments, including TRBV6-2 and TRBV6-3, were excluded. CMV serostatus was the only immune exposure information that was available. A link between a missense DCLRE1C variant and TCR beta V- and J-gene trimming emerged from a later analysis. TCR association rates varied by HLA locus in a later analysis, with DRB1 highest and HLA-C lowest.

This chain uses TRBV30 with TRBJ2-1; a possible D gene is TRBD2 (6 bases). Sequences were obtained from PBMCs. The TCR comes from a man aged 45-60 years in good health and CMV-seropositive. The CDR3 region has the DNA TGTGCCTGGAGCATCCCCCGCGGGGCCAATGAGCAGTTCTTC. Protein: CAWSIPRGANEQFF.